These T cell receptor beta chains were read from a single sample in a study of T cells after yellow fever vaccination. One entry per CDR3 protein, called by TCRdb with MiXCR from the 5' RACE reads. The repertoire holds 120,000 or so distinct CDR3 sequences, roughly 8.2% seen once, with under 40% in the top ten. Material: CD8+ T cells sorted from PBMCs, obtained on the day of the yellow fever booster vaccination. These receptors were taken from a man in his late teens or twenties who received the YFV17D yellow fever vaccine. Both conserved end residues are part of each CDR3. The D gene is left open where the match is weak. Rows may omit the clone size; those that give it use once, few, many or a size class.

cdr3_aa: CATSGQNNQPQHF
cdr3_nt: TGTGCCACTTCGGGACAGAACAATCAGCCCCAGCATTTT
cdr3_length: 13
d_call: TRBD1
v_call: TRBV6-5
clone_size: many
j_call: TRBJ1-5

cdr3_aa: CASSQDRAGNTGELFF
cdr3_nt: TGTGCCAGCAGCCAAGACAGGGCGGGGAACACCGGGGAGCTGTTTTTT
cdr3_length: 16
d_call: .
v_call: TRBV3-1
clone_size: .
j_call: TRBJ2-2

cdr3_aa: CATSSPGLRNNEQFF
cdr3_nt: TGTGCCACCAGCAGCCCCGGGTTACGGAACAATGAGCAGTTCTTC
cdr3_length: 15
d_call: .
v_call: TRBV15
clone_size: few
j_call: TRBJ2-1

cdr3_aa: CSVAPRDPRLETQYF
cdr3_nt: TGCAGCGTTGCTCCCAGAGACCCAAGATTAGAGACCCAGTACTTC
cdr3_length: 15
d_call: .
v_call: TRBV29-1
clone_size: few
j_call: TRBJ2-5

cdr3_aa: CASSLAGGELFF
cdr3_nt: TGTGCCAGCAGCTTAGCGGGCGGGGAGCTGTTTTTT
cdr3_length: 12
d_call: .
v_call: TRBV7-2
clone_size: few
j_call: TRBJ2-2

cdr3_aa: CASSAGTSSYEQYF
cdr3_nt: TGTGCCAGCAGCGCCGGGACTAGCTCCTACGAGCAGTACTTC
cdr3_length: 14
d_call: TRBD2
v_call: TRBV7-9
clone_size: .
j_call: TRBJ2-7

cdr3_aa: CASSYIGRADNTDTQYF
cdr3_nt: TGTGCCAGCAGTTATATTGGTCGGGCGGATAACACAGATACGCAGTATTTT
cdr3_length: 17
d_call: .
v_call: TRBV6-5
clone_size: .
j_call: TRBJ2-3

cdr3_aa: CASTPGSYTGELFF
cdr3_nt: TGTGCCAGCACGCCAGGGAGCTACACCGGGGAGCTGTTTTTT
cdr3_length: 14
d_call: .
v_call: TRBV6-2/TRBV6-3
clone_size: many
j_call: TRBJ2-2

cdr3_aa: CASRGENTGELFF
cdr3_nt: TGTGCCAGCAGGGGGGAGAACACCGGGGAGCTGTTTTTT
cdr3_length: 13
d_call: .
v_call: TRBV12-3/TRBV12-4
clone_size: many
j_call: TRBJ2-2

cdr3_aa: CSARLGGFTEAFF
cdr3_nt: TGCAGTGCCCGCCTGGGTGGGTTCACTGAAGCTTTCTTT
cdr3_length: 13
d_call: .
v_call: TRBV20-1
clone_size: .
j_call: TRBJ1-1

cdr3_aa: CASSFGTSSYEQYF
cdr3_nt: TGTGCCAGCAGCTTCGGGACTAGCTCCTACGAGCAGTACTTC
cdr3_length: 14
d_call: TRBD2
v_call: TRBV5-4
clone_size: many
j_call: TRBJ2-7

cdr3_aa: CASSTPRQALYGYTF
cdr3_nt: TGTGCCAGCAGCACCCCCCGACAGGCCCTCTATGGCTACACCTTC
cdr3_length: 15
d_call: .
v_call: TRBV28
clone_size: .
j_call: TRBJ1-2

cdr3_aa: CASSPGLRENTEAFF
cdr3_nt: TGTGCCAGCAGCCCGGGATTACGTGAGAACACTGAAGCTTTCTTT
cdr3_length: 15
d_call: .
v_call: TRBV7-9
clone_size: few
j_call: TRBJ1-1

cdr3_aa: CASSQLGGRVKYNEQFF
cdr3_nt: TGTGCCAGCAGCCAACTAGGGGGAAGGGTTAAATACAATGAGCAGTTCTTC
cdr3_length: 17
d_call: .
v_call: TRBV3-1
clone_size: few
j_call: TRBJ2-1

cdr3_aa: CSVEDLVWGHLNYGYTF
cdr3_nt: TGCAGCGTTGAAGATCTGGTCTGGGGACACCTGAACTATGGCTACACCTTC
cdr3_length: 17
d_call: .
v_call: TRBV29-1
clone_size: .
j_call: TRBJ1-2

cdr3_aa: CASSIEGSNQPQHF
cdr3_nt: TGTGCCAGTAGTATAGAGGGCAGCAATCAGCCCCAGCATTTT
cdr3_length: 14
d_call: .
v_call: TRBV19
clone_size: .
j_call: TRBJ1-5

cdr3_aa: CSASLAGYNEQFF
cdr3_nt: TGCAGTGCTTCACTAGCGGGGTACAATGAGCAGTTCTTC
cdr3_length: 13
d_call: TRBD2
v_call: TRBV20-1
clone_size: many
j_call: TRBJ2-1

cdr3_aa: CASSFGGGEREQFF
cdr3_nt: TGTGCCAGCAGCTTCGGTGGGGGGGAGCGTGAGCAGTTCTTC
cdr3_length: 14
d_call: TRBD2
v_call: TRBV5-4
clone_size: .
j_call: TRBJ2-1

cdr3_aa: CASHGGASDTQYF
cdr3_nt: TGTGCCAGTCACGGGGGGGCATCGGATACGCAGTATTTT
cdr3_length: 13
d_call: TRBD2
v_call: TRBV19
clone_size: few
j_call: TRBJ2-3

cdr3_aa: CASSETTDTQYF
cdr3_nt: TGTGCCAGCAGCGAAACCACAGATACGCAGTATTTT
cdr3_length: 12
d_call: .
v_call: TRBV7-2
clone_size: .
j_call: TRBJ2-3

cdr3_aa: CASSPGGQPKAFF
cdr3_nt: TGTGCCAGCAGCCCGGGGGGACAGCCTAAAGCTTTCTTT
cdr3_length: 13
d_call: TRBD1
v_call: TRBV7-6
clone_size: few
j_call: TRBJ1-1

cdr3_aa: CASSIQGRYNEQFF
cdr3_nt: TGTGCCAGCAGCATTCAAGGGAGATACAATGAGCAGTTCTTC
cdr3_length: 14
d_call: .
v_call: TRBV7-9
clone_size: .
j_call: TRBJ2-1

cdr3_aa: CASSTSGGQYF
cdr3_nt: TGTGCCAGCAGCACTAGCGGGGGGCAGTATTTT
cdr3_length: 11
d_call: TRBD2
v_call: TRBV6-2/TRBV6-3
clone_size: .
j_call: TRBJ2-3

cdr3_aa: CASSPIGQGDTEAFF
cdr3_nt: TGCGCCAGCAGCCCAATAGGACAGGGCGACACTGAAGCTTTCTTT
cdr3_length: 15
d_call: TRBD1
v_call: TRBV5-1
clone_size: few
j_call: TRBJ1-1

cdr3_aa: CASSQLDRGNTEAFF
cdr3_nt: TGCGCCAGCAGCCAACTGGACAGGGGGAACACTGAAGCTTTCTTT
cdr3_length: 15
d_call: TRBD1
v_call: TRBV4-1
clone_size: .
j_call: TRBJ1-1

cdr3_aa: CSVILLGQGEPEAFF
cdr3_nt: TGCAGCGTTATCTTACTCGGGCAGGGGGAGCCTGAAGCTTTCTTT
cdr3_length: 15
d_call: TRBD1
v_call: TRBV29-1
clone_size: .
j_call: TRBJ1-1

cdr3_aa: CASSLFPVRTGELFF
cdr3_nt: TGTGCCAGCAGCTTGTTTCCAGTAAGGACCGGGGAGCTGTTTTTT
cdr3_length: 15
d_call: .
v_call: TRBV5-4
clone_size: many
j_call: TRBJ2-2

cdr3_aa: CASSLTGSMNTEAFF
cdr3_nt: TGCGCCAGCAGCCTCACGGGAAGCATGAACACTGAAGCTTTCTTT
cdr3_length: 15
d_call: .
v_call: TRBV4-1
clone_size: few
j_call: TRBJ1-1

cdr3_aa: CASTSGTGTGDTQYF
cdr3_nt: TGTGCCAGCACATCCGGGACAGGGACGGGAGATACGCAGTATTTT
cdr3_length: 15
d_call: TRBD1
v_call: TRBV12-3/TRBV12-4
clone_size: few
j_call: TRBJ2-3

cdr3_aa: CASSQDPLGQGYNEQFF
cdr3_nt: TGCGCCAGCAGCCAAGATCCTCTGGGACAGGGCTACAATGAGCAGTTCTTC
cdr3_length: 17
d_call: TRBD1
v_call: TRBV4-3
clone_size: .
j_call: TRBJ2-1

cdr3_aa: CASSVPPTFLTDTQYF
cdr3_nt: TGTGCCAGCAGTGTACCACCCACCTTTTTAACAGATACGCAGTATTTT
cdr3_length: 16
d_call: .
v_call: TRBV2
clone_size: .
j_call: TRBJ2-3

cdr3_aa: CASNDRGETQYF
cdr3_nt: TGTGCCAGCAACGACAGGGGGGAGACCCAGTACTTC
cdr3_length: 12
d_call: TRBD1
v_call: TRBV6-6
clone_size: .
j_call: TRBJ2-5

cdr3_aa: CSARVGRGLNTEAFF
cdr3_nt: TGCAGTGCTAGAGTAGGCAGGGGACTGAACACTGAAGCTTTCTTT
cdr3_length: 15
d_call: .
v_call: TRBV20-1
clone_size: few
j_call: TRBJ1-1

cdr3_aa: CASSISVSYNEQFF
cdr3_nt: TGTGCCAGTAGTATTAGCGTTTCCTACAATGAGCAGTTCTTC
cdr3_length: 14
d_call: .
v_call: TRBV19
clone_size: .
j_call: TRBJ2-1

cdr3_aa: CASSQDLSGAWPLSPLHF
cdr3_nt: TGCGCCAGCAGCCAAGATCTCTCCGGGGCCTGGCCCCTTTCACCCCTCCACTTT
cdr3_length: 18
d_call: .
v_call: TRBV4-3
clone_size: .
j_call: TRBJ1-6

cdr3_aa: CASSPGGLNTEAFF
cdr3_nt: TGTGCCAGCAGCCCCGGAGGGTTGAACACTGAAGCTTTCTTT
cdr3_length: 14
d_call: .
v_call: TRBV7-9
clone_size: once
j_call: TRBJ1-1

cdr3_aa: CASSQSAIKGAHSIPDTQYF
cdr3_nt: TGCGCCAGCAGTCAATCTGCTATTAAGGGGGCGCACTCAATCCCAGATACGCAGTATTTT
cdr3_length: 20
d_call: TRBD1
v_call: TRBV23-1
clone_size: .
j_call: TRBJ2-3

cdr3_aa: CASSPQPRTSGYNEQFF
cdr3_nt: TGTGCCAGCAGCCCCCAACCCCGGACTAGCGGATACAATGAGCAGTTCTTC
cdr3_length: 17
d_call: TRBD2
v_call: TRBV7-3
clone_size: few
j_call: TRBJ2-1

cdr3_aa: CSADYGYTF
cdr3_nt: TGCAGCGCGGACTATGGCTACACCTTC
cdr3_length: 9
d_call: .
v_call: TRBV29-1
clone_size: few
j_call: TRBJ1-2

cdr3_aa: CASSLGRGVNTEAFF
cdr3_nt: TGTGCCAGCAGCTTAGGTAGAGGAGTGAACACTGAAGCTTTCTTT
cdr3_length: 15
d_call: .
v_call: TRBV13
clone_size: few
j_call: TRBJ1-1

cdr3_aa: CASSSGTPDQPQHF
cdr3_nt: TGTGCCAGCAGCTCCGGGACGCCGGACCAGCCCCAGCATTTT
cdr3_length: 14
d_call: .
v_call: TRBV7-6
clone_size: few
j_call: TRBJ1-5

cdr3_aa: CSVEQGIHYGYTF
cdr3_nt: TGCAGCGTTGAACAGGGTATACATTATGGCTACACCTTC
cdr3_length: 13
d_call: .
v_call: TRBV29-1
clone_size: few
j_call: TRBJ1-2

cdr3_aa: CSAGTGMNEQYF
cdr3_nt: TGCAGTGCCGGTACAGGGATGAACGAGCAGTACTTC
cdr3_length: 12
d_call: .
v_call: TRBV20-1
clone_size: few
j_call: TRBJ2-7

cdr3_aa: CASSLGLAGGIEQYF
cdr3_nt: TGTGCCAGCAGCTTGGGTCTGGCCGGCGGTATCGAGCAGTACTTC
cdr3_length: 15
d_call: .
v_call: TRBV5-5
clone_size: .
j_call: TRBJ2-7

cdr3_aa: CASSLGSGVKQPQHF
cdr3_nt: TGTGCCAGCAGCTTGGGGAGTGGGGTGAAGCAGCCCCAGCATTTT
cdr3_length: 15
d_call: .
v_call: TRBV5-5
clone_size: many
j_call: TRBJ1-5

cdr3_aa: CASSPPERTLFGETQYF
cdr3_nt: TGTGCCAGCAGCCCCCCGGAGAGGACACTATTCGGGGAGACCCAGTACTTC
cdr3_length: 17
d_call: .
v_call: TRBV7-9
clone_size: .
j_call: TRBJ2-5

cdr3_aa: CSARSGAQEKLFF
cdr3_nt: TGCAGTGCTAGGTCAGGGGCCCAGGAAAAACTGTTTTTT
cdr3_length: 13
d_call: .
v_call: TRBV20-1
clone_size: .
j_call: TRBJ1-4

cdr3_aa: CASHLGGKADTQYF
cdr3_nt: TGTGCCTCCCATTTGGGTGGGAAGGCAGATACGCAGTATTTT
cdr3_length: 14
d_call: .
v_call: TRBV19
clone_size: .
j_call: TRBJ2-3

cdr3_aa: CASSFGFDGYTF
cdr3_nt: TGTGCCAGCAGCTTCGGGTTTGACGGCTACACCTTC
cdr3_length: 12
d_call: .
v_call: TRBV5-6
clone_size: few
j_call: TRBJ1-2

cdr3_aa: CASGLVLAGGPPGSTDTQYF
cdr3_nt: TGTGCTAGTGGTTTGGTACTAGCGGGGGGCCCACCCGGTAGCACAGATACGCAGTATTTT
cdr3_length: 20
d_call: TRBD2
v_call: TRBV12-5
clone_size: few
j_call: TRBJ2-3

cdr3_aa: CSASGGADNEQFF
cdr3_nt: TGCAGCGCTAGCGGGGGGGCCGACAATGAGCAGTTCTTC
cdr3_length: 13
d_call: TRBD2
v_call: TRBV29-1
clone_size: few
j_call: TRBJ2-1

cdr3_aa: CASSEGRQKEAFF
cdr3_nt: TGTGCCAGCAGTGAGGGTAGACAGAAGGAAGCTTTCTTT
cdr3_length: 13
d_call: .
v_call: TRBV2
clone_size: .
j_call: TRBJ1-1

cdr3_aa: CARAGQMNTEAFF
cdr3_nt: TGCGCCAGGGCGGGACAGATGAACACTGAAGCTTTCTTT
cdr3_length: 13
d_call: TRBD1
v_call: TRBV4-3
clone_size: few
j_call: TRBJ1-1